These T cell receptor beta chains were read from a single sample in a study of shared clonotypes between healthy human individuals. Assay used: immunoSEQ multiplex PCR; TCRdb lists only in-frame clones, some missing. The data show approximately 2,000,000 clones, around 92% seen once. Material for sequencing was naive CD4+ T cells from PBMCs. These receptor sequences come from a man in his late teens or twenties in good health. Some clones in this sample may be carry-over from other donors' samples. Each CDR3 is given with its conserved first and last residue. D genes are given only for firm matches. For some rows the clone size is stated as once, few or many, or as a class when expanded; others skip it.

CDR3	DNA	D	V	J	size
CASSLGRTLSYEQYF	TGTGCCAGCAGCTTAGGACGGACCCTCTCCTACGAGCAGTACTTC	NA	TRBV7-8	TRBJ2-7	NA
CASSLGGAGYTF	TGCGCCAGCAGCTTGGGAGGGGCGGGCTACACCTTC	NA	TRBV5-1	TRBJ1-2	NA
CASSLPSGQGKGGYTF	TGTGCCAGCAGCTTGCCCTCTGGCCAGGGGAAAGGTGGCTACACCTTC	NA	TRBV5-6	TRBJ1-2	few
CASSKRGYNEQFF	TGTGCCAGCAGTAAACGGGGGTACAATGAGCAGTTCTTC	NA	TRBV11-3	TRBJ2-1	NA
CASSGRDRGYNEQFF	TGTGCCAGCAGCGGCCGGGACAGGGGATACAATGAGCAGTTCTTC	TRBD1	TRBV5-4	TRBJ2-1	NA
CASSEQGANTEAFF	TGTGCCAGCAGCGAACAGGGGGCGAACACTGAAGCTTTCTTT	TRBD1	TRBV2	TRBJ1-1	NA
CASSLVGPPNNEQFF	TGTGCCAGCAGTTTAGTGGGACCACCCAACAATGAGCAGTTCTTC	NA	TRBV28	TRBJ2-1	NA
CASAAELDTEAFF	TGTGCCAGCGCGGCAGAATTGGACACTGAAGCTTTCTTT	NA	TRBV6-1	TRBJ1-1	few
CASSQVLATNEKLFF	TGTGCCAGCAGCCAAGTTTTGGCAACTAATGAAAAACTGTTTTTT	NA	TRBV14	TRBJ1-4	NA
CASSLVGGRVQETQYF	TGTGCCAGCAGCTTGGTCGGCGGGAGGGTACAGGAGACCCAGTACTTC	TRBD2	TRBV5-4	TRBJ2-5	NA
CASSAGQGAFTEAFF	TGTGCCAGCTCAGCGGGACAGGGGGCTTTTACTGAAGCTTTCTTT	TRBD1	TRBV18	TRBJ1-1	NA
CASSFRSAGANVLTF	TGTGCCAGCAGCTTTAGGTCAGCTGGGGCCAACGTCCTGACTTTC	NA	TRBV7-3	TRBJ2-6	NA